What follows describes a single T cell receptor beta chain. The record originates from a study of blood T cell repertoires in COVID-19. Study overall: Sources were T cells, B-cell-depleted T cells, or PBMCs; the material itself was cDNA or gDNA.

This table comes from immunoSEQ multiplex PCR, and its TCRdb copy is limited to in-frame clones, with some not included. Of a few hundred thousand clones detected, more than 70% appear once; the ten largest clones hold under 2%. This CDR3 spans 14 amino acids. V shed 8 bases, J shed 7 bases, and the junction held 7 bases outside the gene matches. Germline-derived CDR1 and CDR2 are MNHEY and SVGAGI. This chain joins TRBV6-5 and TRBJ1-6; 8 nucleotides agree with TRBD1. This clonotype was sampled from a woman in her forties or fifties with acute or convalescent COVID-19. Sequenced material: peripheral blood. In DNA, the CDR3 is TGTGCCAGCGTACAGGGGGTAGGGAATTCACCCCTCCACTTT. Protein product: CASVQGVGNSPLHF.